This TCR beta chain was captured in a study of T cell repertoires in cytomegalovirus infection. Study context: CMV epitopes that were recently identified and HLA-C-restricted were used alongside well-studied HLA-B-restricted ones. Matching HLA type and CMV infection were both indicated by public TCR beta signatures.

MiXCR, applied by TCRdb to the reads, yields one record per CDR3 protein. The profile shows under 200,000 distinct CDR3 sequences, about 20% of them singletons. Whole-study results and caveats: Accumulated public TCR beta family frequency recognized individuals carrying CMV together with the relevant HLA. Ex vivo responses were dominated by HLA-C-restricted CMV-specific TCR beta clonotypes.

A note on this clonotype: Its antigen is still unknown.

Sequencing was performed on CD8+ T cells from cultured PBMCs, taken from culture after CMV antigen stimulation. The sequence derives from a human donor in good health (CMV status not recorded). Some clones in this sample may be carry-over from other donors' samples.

CDR3 amino acids: CASRFSGTEAFF. As DNA, the CDR3 is TGTGCCAGCAGATTTTCCGGCACTGAAGCTTTCTTT. The chain joins TRBV12-3 or TRBV12-4 to TRBJ1-1; D gene uncertain. With 6 bases removed from V and 4 bases from J, the gap between germline ends came to 9 bases. The CDR3 covers 12 residues.